This T cell receptor beta chain was identified during a study of T-cell memory formation after mild COVID-19. This clonotype was observed a handful of times. Its antigen is unidentified. General study points: Clones that contracted from day 15 to 85 were balanced CD4/CD8, while later expanders leaned CD4+.

TCRdb reprocessed the 5' RACE reads via MiXCR and lists one record per CDR3 protein. The sample has about 290,000 distinct CDR3 sequences, roughly 15% seen once; the top ten hold about a fifth. The TCR comes from a man between 18 and 29 years old who had mild COVID-19 (a few samples of this study predate the infection). Cell type and time point are not known. Input material: PBMCs or a T cell subset sorted from them (not recorded which).

Here the CDR3 reads CSATDRSYGYTF. The CDR3 DNA reads TGCAGTGCTACTGACAGGAGCTATGGCTACACCTTC. The chain combines TRBV20-1 with TRBJ1-2, with D perhaps TRBD1 (6 bases). The CDR3 covers 12 residues. V gave up 4 bases and J gave up 4 bases, with 10 bases separating them. The germline CDR1 and CDR2 sequences are DFQATT and SNEGSKA (reference sequence).